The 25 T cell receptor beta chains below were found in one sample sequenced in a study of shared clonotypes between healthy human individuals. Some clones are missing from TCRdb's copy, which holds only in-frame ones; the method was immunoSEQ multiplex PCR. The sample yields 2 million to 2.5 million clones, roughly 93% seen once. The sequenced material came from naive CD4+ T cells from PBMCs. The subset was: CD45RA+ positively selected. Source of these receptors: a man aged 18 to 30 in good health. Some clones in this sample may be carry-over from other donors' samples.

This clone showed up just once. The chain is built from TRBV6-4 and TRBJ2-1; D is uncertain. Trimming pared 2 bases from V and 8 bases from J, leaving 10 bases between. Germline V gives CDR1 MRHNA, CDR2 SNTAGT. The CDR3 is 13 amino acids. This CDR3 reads CASSDVVGDEQFF. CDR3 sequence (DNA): TGTGCCAGCAGTGACGTAGTCGGCGATGAGCAGTTCTTC.

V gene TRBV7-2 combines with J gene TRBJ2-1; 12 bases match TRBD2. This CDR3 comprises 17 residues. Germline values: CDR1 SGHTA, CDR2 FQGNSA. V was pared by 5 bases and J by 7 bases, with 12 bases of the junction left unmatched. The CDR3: CASSPQIGTSGWNEQFF. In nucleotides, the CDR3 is TGTGCCAGCAGCCCACAAATAGGGACTAGCGGGTGGAATGAGCAGTTCTTC.

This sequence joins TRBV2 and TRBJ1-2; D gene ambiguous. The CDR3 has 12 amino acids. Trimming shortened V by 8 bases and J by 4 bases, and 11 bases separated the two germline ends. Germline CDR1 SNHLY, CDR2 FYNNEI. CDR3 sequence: CASGYKFYGYTF. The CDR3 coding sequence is TGTGCCAGCGGTTATAAGTTCTATGGCTACACCTTC.

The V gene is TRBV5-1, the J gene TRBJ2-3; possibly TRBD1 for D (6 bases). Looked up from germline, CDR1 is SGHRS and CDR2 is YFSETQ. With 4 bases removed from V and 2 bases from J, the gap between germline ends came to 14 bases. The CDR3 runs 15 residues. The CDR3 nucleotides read TGCGCCAGCAGCCACGGACAGTCGAACACAGATACGCAGTATTTT. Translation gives CASSHGQSNTDTQYF.

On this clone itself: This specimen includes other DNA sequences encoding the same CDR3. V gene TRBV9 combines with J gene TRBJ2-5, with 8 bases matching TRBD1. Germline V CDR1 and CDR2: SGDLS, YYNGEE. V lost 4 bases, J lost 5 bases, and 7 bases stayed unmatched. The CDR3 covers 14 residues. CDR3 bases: TGTGCCAGCAGCCCGCGGACAGGGCAGGAGACCCAGTACTTC. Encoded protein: CASSPRTGQETQYF.

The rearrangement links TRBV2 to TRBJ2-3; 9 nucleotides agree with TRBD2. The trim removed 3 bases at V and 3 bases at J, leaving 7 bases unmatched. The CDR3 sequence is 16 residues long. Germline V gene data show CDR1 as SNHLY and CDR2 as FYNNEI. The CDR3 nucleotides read TGTGCCAGCAGTGACTGGCGGGAGGGCGGGACAGATACGCAGTATTTT. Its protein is CASSDWREGGTDTQYF.

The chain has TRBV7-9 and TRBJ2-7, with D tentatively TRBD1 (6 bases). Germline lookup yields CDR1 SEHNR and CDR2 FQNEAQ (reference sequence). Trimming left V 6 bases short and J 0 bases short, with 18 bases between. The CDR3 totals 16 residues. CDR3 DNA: TGTGCCAGCAGTACAGCAGGGGTCCCTAGCTCCTACGAGCAGTACTTC. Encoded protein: CASSTAGVPSSYEQYF.

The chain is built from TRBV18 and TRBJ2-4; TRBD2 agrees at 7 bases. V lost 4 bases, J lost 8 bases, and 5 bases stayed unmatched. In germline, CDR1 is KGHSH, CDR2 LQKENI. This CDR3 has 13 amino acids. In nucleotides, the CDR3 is TGTGCCAGCTCACAATCCGCGGGAGACATTCAGTACTTC. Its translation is CASSQSAGDIQYF.

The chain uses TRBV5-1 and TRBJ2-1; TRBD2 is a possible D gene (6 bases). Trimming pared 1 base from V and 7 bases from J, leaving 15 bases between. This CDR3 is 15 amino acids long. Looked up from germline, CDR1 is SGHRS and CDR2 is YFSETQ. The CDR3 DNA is TGCGCCAGCAGCTTGTCTAGCGCCGGAGGGAATGAGCAGTTCTTC. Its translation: CASSLSSAGGNEQFF.

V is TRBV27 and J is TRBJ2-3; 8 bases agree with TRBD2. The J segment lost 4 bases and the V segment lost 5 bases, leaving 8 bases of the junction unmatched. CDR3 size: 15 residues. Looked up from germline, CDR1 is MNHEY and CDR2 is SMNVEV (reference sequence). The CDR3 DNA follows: TGTGCCAGCAGTCTCCAGCGGGGGCAGGCAGATACGCAGTATTTT. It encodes CASSLQRGQADTQYF.

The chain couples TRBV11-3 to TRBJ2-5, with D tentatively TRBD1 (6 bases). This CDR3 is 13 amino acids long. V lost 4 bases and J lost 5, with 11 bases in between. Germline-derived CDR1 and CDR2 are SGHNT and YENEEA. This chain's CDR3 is CASSYDRSETQYF. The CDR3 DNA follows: TGTGCCAGCAGCTACGACAGGTCGGAGACCCAGTACTTC.

CDR3 bases: TGTGCCAGCAGCTTAGGAGGACAGTCGGGTGGGACCGGGGAGCTGTTTTTT. It specifies CASSLGGQSGGTGELFF. The chain is built from TRBV7-9 and TRBJ2-2, with D possibly being TRBD1 (6 bases). There are 17 residues in the CDR3. CDR1 SEHNR and CDR2 FQNEAQ come from the germline V gene (reference sequence). V lost 1 base and J 5 bases, leaving 17 bases between the germline ends.

DNA for the CDR3: TGTGCCACCAGCAGACCCGGGACAGTTAGCAATCAGCCCCAGCATTTT. It yields the protein CATSRPGTVSNQPQHF. The chain couples TRBV15 to TRBJ1-5; 7 bases line up with TRBD1. Per germline, CDR1 LNHNV and CDR2 YYDKDF (reference sequence). J lost 0 bases, V lost 2 bases, and 4 bases had no gene match. The CDR3 has 16 residues.

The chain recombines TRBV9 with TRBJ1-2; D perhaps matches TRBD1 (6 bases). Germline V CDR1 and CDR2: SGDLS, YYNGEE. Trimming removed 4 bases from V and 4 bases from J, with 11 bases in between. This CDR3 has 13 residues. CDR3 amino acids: CASSSQGVYGYTF. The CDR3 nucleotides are TGTGCCAGCAGCTCACAGGGAGTCTATGGCTACACCTTC.

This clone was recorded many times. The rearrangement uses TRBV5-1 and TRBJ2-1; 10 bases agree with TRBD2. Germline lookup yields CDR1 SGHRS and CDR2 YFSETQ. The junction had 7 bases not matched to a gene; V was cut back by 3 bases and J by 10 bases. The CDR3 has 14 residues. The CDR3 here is CASSSTPTSGEQFF. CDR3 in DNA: TGCGCCAGCAGCTCTACCCCGACTAGCGGGGAGCAGTTCTTC.

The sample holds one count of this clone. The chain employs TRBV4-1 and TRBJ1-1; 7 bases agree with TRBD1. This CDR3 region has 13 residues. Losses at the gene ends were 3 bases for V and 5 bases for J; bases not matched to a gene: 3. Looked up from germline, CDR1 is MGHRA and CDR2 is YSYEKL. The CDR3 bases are TGCGCCAGCAGCCAGAACAGGGGTACTGAAGCTTTCTTT. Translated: CASSQNRGTEAFF.

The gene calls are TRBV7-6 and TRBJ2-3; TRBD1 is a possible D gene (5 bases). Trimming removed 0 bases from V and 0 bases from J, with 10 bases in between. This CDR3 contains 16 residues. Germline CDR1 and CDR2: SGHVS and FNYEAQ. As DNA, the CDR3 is TGTGCCAGCAGCTTAGCACCGACAGCTAGCACAGATACGCAGTATTTT. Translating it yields CASSLAPTASTDTQYF.

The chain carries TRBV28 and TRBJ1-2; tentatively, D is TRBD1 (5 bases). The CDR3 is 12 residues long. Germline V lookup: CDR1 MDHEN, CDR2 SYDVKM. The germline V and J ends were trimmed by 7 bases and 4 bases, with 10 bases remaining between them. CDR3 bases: TGTGCCAGCATCCACAGGAGCTATGGCTACACCTTC. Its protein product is CASIHRSYGYTF.

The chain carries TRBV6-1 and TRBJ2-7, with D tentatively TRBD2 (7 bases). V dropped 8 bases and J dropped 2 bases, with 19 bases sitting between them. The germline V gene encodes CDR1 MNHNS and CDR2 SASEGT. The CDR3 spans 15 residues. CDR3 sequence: CASGEGGLGTYEQYF. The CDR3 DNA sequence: TGTGCCAGCGGGGAGGGGGGGCTAGGGACCTACGAGCAGTACTTC.

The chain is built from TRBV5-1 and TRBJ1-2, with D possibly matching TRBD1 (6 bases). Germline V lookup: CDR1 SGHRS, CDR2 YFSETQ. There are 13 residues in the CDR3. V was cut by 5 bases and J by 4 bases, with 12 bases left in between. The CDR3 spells CASSSGGTYGYTF. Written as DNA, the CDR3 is TGCGCCAGCAGTTCGGGGGGCACCTATGGCTACACCTTC. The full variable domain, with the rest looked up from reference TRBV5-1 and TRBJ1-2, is KAGVTQTPRYLIKTRGQQVTLSCSPISGHRSVSWYQQTPGQGLQFLFEYFSETQRNKGNFPGRFSGRQFSNSRSEMNVSTLELGDSALYLCASSSGGTYGYTFGSGTRLTVV.

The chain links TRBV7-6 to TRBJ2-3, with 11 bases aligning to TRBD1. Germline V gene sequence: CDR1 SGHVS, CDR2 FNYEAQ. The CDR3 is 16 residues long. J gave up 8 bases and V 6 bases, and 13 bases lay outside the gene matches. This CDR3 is CASSRTGGNGVGTQYF. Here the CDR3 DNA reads TGTGCCAGCAGTCGGACAGGGGGCAATGGGGTCGGTACGCAGTATTTT.

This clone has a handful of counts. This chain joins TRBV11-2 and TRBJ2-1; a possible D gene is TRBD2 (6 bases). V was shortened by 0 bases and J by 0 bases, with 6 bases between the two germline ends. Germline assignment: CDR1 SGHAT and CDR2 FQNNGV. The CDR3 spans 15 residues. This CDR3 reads CASSLDGSSYNEQFF. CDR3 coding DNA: TGTGCCAGCAGCTTAGACGGGAGCTCCTACAATGAGCAGTTCTTC.

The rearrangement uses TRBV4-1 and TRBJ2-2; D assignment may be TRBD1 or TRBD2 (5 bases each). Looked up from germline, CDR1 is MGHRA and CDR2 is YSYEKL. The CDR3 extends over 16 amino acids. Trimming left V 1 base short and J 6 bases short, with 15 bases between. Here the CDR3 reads CASSQGGGRGPGELFF. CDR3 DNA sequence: TGCGCCAGCAGCCAAGGGGGCGGCCGCGGGCCCGGGGAGCTGTTTTTT.

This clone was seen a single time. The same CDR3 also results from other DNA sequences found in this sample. The CDR3 spells CATSRDRNYGYTF. DNA of the CDR3: TGTGCCACCAGCAGAGACCGCAACTATGGCTACACCTTC. The chain has TRBV15 and TRBJ1-2, with D hard to call. CDR1 LNHNV and CDR2 YYDKDF come from the germline V gene (reference sequence). Trimming pared 0 bases from V and 2 bases from J, leaving 4 bases between. There are 13 residues in the CDR3. The variable domain in full, completed from reference TRBV15 and TRBJ1-2, reads DAMVIQNPRYQVTQFGKPVTLSCSQTLNHNVMYWYQQKSSQAPKLLFHYYDKDFNNEADTPDNFQSRRPNTSFCFLDIRSPGLGDTAMYLCATSRDRNYGYTFGSGTRLTVV.

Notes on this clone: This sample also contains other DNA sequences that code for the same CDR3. CDR3 sequence: CASSPRQGDGYTF. The CDR3 region has the DNA TGTGCCAGCAGCCCACGACAAGGCGATGGCTACACCTTC. The chain joins TRBV7-2 to TRBJ1-2; D gene ambiguous. This CDR3 has 13 amino acids. From germline, CDR1 is SGHTA and CDR2 FQGNSA. V was trimmed by 5 bases and J by 6 bases, leaving 13 bases between them.